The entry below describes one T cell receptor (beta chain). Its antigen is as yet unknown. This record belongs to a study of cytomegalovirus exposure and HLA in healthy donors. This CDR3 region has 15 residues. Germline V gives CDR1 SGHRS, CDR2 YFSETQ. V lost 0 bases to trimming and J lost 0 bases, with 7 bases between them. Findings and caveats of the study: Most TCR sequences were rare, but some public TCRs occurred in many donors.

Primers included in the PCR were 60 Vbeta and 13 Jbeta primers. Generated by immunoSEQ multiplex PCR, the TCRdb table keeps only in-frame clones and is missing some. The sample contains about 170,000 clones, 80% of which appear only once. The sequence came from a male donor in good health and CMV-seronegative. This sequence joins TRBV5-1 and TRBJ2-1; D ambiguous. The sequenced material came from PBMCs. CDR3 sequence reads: CASSLEESSYNEQFF. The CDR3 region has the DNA TGCGCCAGCAGCTTGGAGGAGAGCTCCTACAATGAGCAGTTCTTC.